The clone carrying this TCR beta chain was found once. The data stem from a study of cytomegalovirus exposure and HLA in healthy donors. The overall study: Researchers found that about 82% of over 350 genotyped donors fell within the Caucasian-associated ancestry cluster.

The PCR used 60 Vbeta and 13 Jbeta primers. Generated by immunoSEQ multiplex PCR, the TCRdb table keeps only in-frame clones and is missing some. The table has about 190,000 clones, roughly four fifths seen once. V gave up 6 bases and J gave up 1 base; unmatched junction bases: 2. This CDR3 contains 14 residues. Germline values: CDR1 MNHEY, CDR2 SVGAGI. Sample: PBMCs. The genes are TRBV6-5 and TRBJ2-1, with TRBD2 identical over 8 bases. The clonotype comes from a woman aged 25 to 39 in good health and CMV-seropositive. The CDR3 is CASRERGSYNEQFF. The CDR3 nucleotides read TGTGCCAGCAGGGAGCGGGGGTCCTACAATGAGCAGTTCTTC.